Reported below is one T cell receptor (beta chain). Its matching antigen is unknown. The entry originates in a study of PD-1 blockade in classical Hodgkin lymphoma. Study-wide results and caveats: With respect to the repertoire differences, their causes, possibly disease activity or prior therapy, remain undefined.

Assay used: immunoSEQ multiplex PCR; TCRdb lists only in-frame clones, some missing. Of approximately 70,000 clones in the sample, over 90% were seen once. The time point: newly diagnosed, previously untreated cHL patient sample. PBMCs from patients with newly diagnosed, untreated classical Hodgkin lymphoma served as a comparison group for the relapsed/refractory trial patients. CDR3 size: 12 residues. Per the germline V gene, CDR1 is SGHTS and CDR2 is YDEGEE. The germline V and J ends were trimmed by 4 bases and 10 bases, with 14 bases remaining between them. The receptor's source is a human donor with classical Hodgkin lymphoma. The sequencing sample was made of peripheral blood mononuclear cells (PBMCs). This chain joins TRBV5-8 and TRBJ1-2; D gene uncertain. This CDR3 is CASSPRTPYYTF. The CDR3 coding sequence is TGTGCCAGCAGCCCAAGGACCCCGTACTACACCTTC.